This is a list of T cell receptor beta chains from one sample in a study of PD-L1 blockade in urothelial cancer. Measured with immunoSEQ multiplex PCR; TCRdb has only the in-frame clones, and not every one. This table has about 52,000 clones, 84% appearing once. The material was PBMCs, obtained around atezolizumab (anti-PD-L1) treatment. Receptors were obtained from a middle-aged man with urothelial cancer. Each CDR3 is given with its conserved first and last residue. The order of the fields is D gene, V gene, J gene, clone size, CDR3 DNA, CDR3 protein. D genes are given only for firm matches. The size of a clone is reported for some rows only, either as once, few or many, or as a class for expanded clones.

D: TRBD2
V: TRBV10-1
J: TRBJ2-1
size: few
DNA: TGCGCCAGCAGTGAAACATGGACTAGCGGGAGATTAGGTGAGCAGTTCTTC
CDR3: CASSETWTSGRLGEQFF

D: TRBD2
V: TRBV15
J: TRBJ2-7
size: NA
DNA: TGTGCCACCAGCCCCCGGACTAGCGGGACCCTGGTTATAAGAGAGCAGTACTTC
CDR3: CATSPRTSGTLVIREQYF

D: NA
V: TRBV23-1
J: TRBJ2-7
size: NA
DNA: TGCGCCAGCAGATCCCGGAGGAGGGGAACCTACGAGCAGTACTTC
CDR3: CASRSRRRGTYEQYF

D: NA
V: TRBV5-6
J: TRBJ2-7
size: NA
DNA: TGTGCCAGCAGCTCGTCTAACGAGCAGTACTTC
CDR3: CASSSSNEQYF

D: NA
V: TRBV4-1
J: TRBJ2-1
size: NA
DNA: TGCGCCAGCAGCCAAGAGTTGAGCGGTTTCTACAATGAGCAGTTCTTC
CDR3: CASSQELSGFYNEQFF

D: TRBD2
V: TRBV4-1
J: TRBJ2-5
size: NA
DNA: TGCGCCAGCAGCCAGGGACTAGCGGGAGAGGAGACCCAGTACTTC
CDR3: CASSQGLAGEETQYF

D: NA
V: TRBV5-6
J: TRBJ2-1
size: NA
DNA: TGTGCCAGCAGCTTGCGGGGGACCGGAGCACCGTTCTTC
CDR3: CASSLRGTGAPFF

D: TRBD1
V: TRBV28
J: TRBJ2-7
size: NA
DNA: TGTGCCAGCAGTCCGACAGGGGGAAGACACGAGCAGTACTTC
CDR3: CASSPTGGRHEQYF

D: NA
V: TRBV19
J: TRBJ1-1
size: NA
DNA: TGTGCCGCAGGGGCAGGGGTGAACACTGAAGCTTTCTTT
CDR3: CAAGAGVNTEAFF

D: NA
V: TRBV5-1
J: TRBJ1-1
size: NA
DNA: TGCGCCAGCAGCTTGGCCTGGGGGGGACAGAACACTGAAGCTTTCTTT
CDR3: CASSLAWGGQNTEAFF

D: NA
V: TRBV11-2
J: TRBJ2-3
size: NA
DNA: TGTGCCAGCAGCCATAGCGTCGATACGCAGTATTTT
CDR3: CASSHSVDTQYF

D: NA
V: TRBV10-3
J: TRBJ2-3
size: NA
DNA: TGTGCCACCCGAGGGCTAACAGATACGCAGTATTTT
CDR3: CATRGLTDTQYF

D: NA
V: TRBV4-1
J: TRBJ1-1
size: few
DNA: TGCGCCAGCAGCCCCCCGGGACTGACCGCGAACGATGAAGCTTTCTTT
CDR3: CASSPPGLTANDEAFF

D: TRBD2
V: TRBV15
J: TRBJ2-1
size: once
DNA: TGTGCCACCAGCAGAGATCGTGTTGCCGGGACTAGCGGGTCCAATGAGCAGTTCTTC
CDR3: CATSRDRVAGTSGSNEQFF

D: TRBD1
V: TRBV5-5
J: TRBJ2-3
size: NA
DNA: TGTGCCAGCAGCTTGTCGGCGGGACAGGGGCAAGATACGCAGTATTTT
CDR3: CASSLSAGQGQDTQYF

D: TRBD1
V: TRBV9
J: TRBJ2-2
size: NA
DNA: TGTGCCAGCAGCGGACAGGGGCGCACCGGGGAGCTGTTTTTT
CDR3: CASSGQGRTGELFF

D: TRBD1
V: TRBV5-5
J: TRBJ2-3
size: NA
DNA: TGTGCCAGCAGCTTGTTGGGGACAGGGAACACAGATACGCAGTATTTT
CDR3: CASSLLGTGNTDTQYF

D: TRBD2
V: TRBV6-5
J: TRBJ2-5
size: NA
DNA: TGTGCCAGCAGTTACACCGGACTAGCGGGAGAAGAGACCCAGTACTTC
CDR3: CASSYTGLAGEETQYF

D: NA
V: TRBV28
J: TRBJ2-6
size: NA
DNA: TGTGCCAGCAGTTCTCTTCGACAGGCCTTCTCTGGGGCCAACGTCCTGACTTTC
CDR3: CASSSLRQAFSGANVLTF

D: TRBD2
V: TRBV28
J: TRBJ2-7
size: NA
DNA: TGTGCCAGCAGCAAACTAGCGGGGGACCTCTACGAGCAGTACTTC
CDR3: CASSKLAGDLYEQYF

D: NA
V: TRBV18
J: TRBJ1-4
size: NA
DNA: TGTGCCAGCTCACCAGGTTTACAGTCTCTTGACGAACTGTTTTTT
CDR3: CASSPGLQSLDELFF

D: TRBD1
V: TRBV30
J: TRBJ1-2
size: NA
DNA: TGTGCCTGGAGCGTAACAGGGGACGACCCCTATGGCTACACCTTC
CDR3: CAWSVTGDDPYGYTF

D: NA
V: TRBV9
J: TRBJ2-2
size: NA
DNA: TGTGCCAGCAGCGTAGTAGACCTCGGGGTTTCTGCCGGGGAGCTGTTTTTT
CDR3: CASSVVDLGVSAGELFF

D: NA
V: TRBV21-1
J: TRBJ1-3
size: few
DNA: TGTGCCAGCACCCCGGGGAAACCGGGAAACACCATATATTTT
CDR3: CASTPGKPGNTIYF

D: TRBD2
V: TRBV7-3
J: TRBJ2-1
size: once
DNA: TGTGCCAGCAGCCCAATGGGCCTAGCGGGAATCCATGAGCAGTTCTTC
CDR3: CASSPMGLAGIHEQFF

D: NA
V: TRBV25-1
J: TRBJ2-5
size: NA
DNA: TGTGCCAGCAGTGAATTTGCGGGTCCTAGGACCCAGTACTTC
CDR3: CASSEFAGPRTQYF

D: TRBD2
V: TRBV28
J: TRBJ2-1
size: NA
DNA: TGTGCCAGCAGTTATGGGAGCGGGAGTGATAATGAGCAGTTCTTC
CDR3: CASSYGSGSDNEQFF

D: TRBD1
V: TRBV6-1
J: TRBJ1-5
size: NA
DNA: TGTGCCAGCAGGGACAGGGGCCGGCAGCCCCAGCATTTT
CDR3: CASRDRGRQPQHF

D: NA
V: TRBV2
J: TRBJ1-5
size: once
DNA: TGTGCCAGCAGTGAACGGGTTCAGCCCCAGCATTTT
CDR3: CASSERVQPQHF

D: TRBD1
V: TRBV2
J: TRBJ1-2
size: NA
DNA: TGTGCCAGCAGGGGACAGGATAACTATGGCTACACCTTC
CDR3: CASRGQDNYGYTF

D: NA
V: TRBV7-2
J: TRBJ2-5
size: NA
DNA: TGTGCCAGCAGATATACCAAAGCCGAGGGGACCCAGTACTTC
CDR3: CASRYTKAEGTQYF

D: TRBD1
V: TRBV10-3
J: TRBJ2-4
size: once
DNA: TGTGCCATCAGTGTGGAGGGACAGGGGCTAAACATTCAGTACTTC
CDR3: CAISVEGQGLNIQYF

D: TRBD1
V: TRBV15
J: TRBJ1-4
size: NA
DNA: TGTGCCACCAGCGGCTTACAGGGGAGTAATGAAAAACTGTTTTTT
CDR3: CATSGLQGSNEKLFF

D: NA
V: TRBV27
J: TRBJ2-7
size: NA
DNA: TGTGCCAGCAAACTACAGGGACCCACCTACGAGCAGTACTTC
CDR3: CASKLQGPTYEQYF

D: TRBD1
V: TRBV27
J: TRBJ2-7
size: NA
DNA: TGTGCCAGCAGTCCCGGGACAGGGTACCAGCAGTACTTC
CDR3: CASSPGTGYQQYF

D: NA
V: TRBV4-2
J: TRBJ2-4
size: NA
DNA: TGTGCCAGCAGCCAAGAGCCTGGGCGGGGTAAAACCAAAAACATTCAGTACTTC
CDR3: CASSQEPGRGKTKNIQYF

D: NA
V: TRBV7-6
J: TRBJ2-6
size: NA
DNA: TGTGCCAGCAGCTTCGAGATGCAGGCTTACTCTGGGGCCAACGTCCTGACTTTC
CDR3: CASSFEMQAYSGANVLTF

D: TRBD2
V: TRBV19
J: TRBJ2-3
size: NA
DNA: TGTGCCAGTAGTATAGATCATCTGGGACTAGCGGGAGCAGATACGCAGTATTTT
CDR3: CASSIDHLGLAGADTQYF

D: NA
V: TRBV18
J: TRBJ2-5
size: NA
DNA: TGTGCCAGCTCACCTCGGTTAGGTGGGGGCGAGACCCAGTACTTC
CDR3: CASSPRLGGGETQYF

D: TRBD1
V: TRBV18
J: TRBJ1-4
size: NA
DNA: TGTGCCAGCTCCCCGGACAGGAGTAGAGCTAATGAAAAACTGTTTTTT
CDR3: CASSPDRSRANEKLFF

D: NA
V: TRBV27
J: TRBJ2-2
size: once
DNA: TGTGCCAGCAGTTTCCAGGGGCCAGGGGAGCTGTTTTTT
CDR3: CASSFQGPGELFF

D: TRBD1
V: TRBV9
J: TRBJ2-7
size: NA
DNA: TGTGCCAGCGGAGGGACAGGGGGCCACGAGCAGTACTTC
CDR3: CASGGTGGHEQYF

D: TRBD1
V: TRBV19
J: TRBJ2-5
size: NA
DNA: TGTGCCAGTAGTATAGACAGGGGGTCGTCGGAGACCCAGTACTTC
CDR3: CASSIDRGSSETQYF

D: TRBD1
V: TRBV10-2
J: TRBJ2-1
size: NA
DNA: TGCGCCAGCAGTGAGACCGGGACAGGGGGTTTCGGGCAGTTCTTC
CDR3: CASSETGTGGFGQFF

D: NA
V: TRBV7-9
J: TRBJ1-1
size: NA
DNA: TGTGCCAGCAGCCAACCACCAGGGGAAGCTTTCTTT
CDR3: CASSQPPGEAFF

D: NA
V: TRBV5-1
J: TRBJ1-1
size: NA
DNA: TGCGCCAGCAGCTTGGAAGGGGGAACTGAAGCTTTCTTT
CDR3: CASSLEGGTEAFF

D: TRBD2
V: TRBV28
J: TRBJ2-7
size: NA
DNA: TGTGCCAGCAGTTTATCCGGGACTAGCGGGACGAACTCCTACGAGCAGTACTTC
CDR3: CASSLSGTSGTNSYEQYF

D: NA
V: TRBV5-1
J: TRBJ2-3
size: NA
DNA: TGCGCCAGCAGCTTGACAGGGTCTACGGATACGCAGTATTTT
CDR3: CASSLTGSTDTQYF

D: NA
V: TRBV30
J: TRBJ2-7
size: few
DNA: TGTGCCTACAAATCAAGCGGGTGGACCTACGAGCAGTACTTC
CDR3: CAYKSSGWTYEQYF

D: NA
V: TRBV28
J: TRBJ2-5
size: NA
DNA: TGTGCCAGCACCCCTCCGGGGGGCGCGGAGACCCAGTACTTC
CDR3: CASTPPGGAETQYF

D: TRBD1
V: TRBV6-1
J: TRBJ2-7
size: medium-sized
DNA: TGTGCCAGCAATCCAGGGGGTCCCTACGAGCAGTACTTC
CDR3: CASNPGGPYEQYF

D: TRBD1
V: TRBV2
J: TRBJ1-5
size: few
DNA: TGTGCCAGCACGGACAGGAAGAATCAGCCCCAGCATTTT
CDR3: CASTDRKNQPQHF

D: TRBD2
V: TRBV6-5
J: TRBJ2-1
size: NA
DNA: TGTGCCAGCCAGCCCCGACTAGCGGGAGGGGAGGAGTTCTTC
CDR3: CASQPRLAGGEEFF